This T cell receptor (beta chain) was obtained from a study of T cell responses to AZD1222 COVID-19 vaccine. General observations from the study: CD4 TCRs associated with vaccination spanned spike, dominating at 160-218 and 743-854.

As regards this clone: The antigen is undetermined.

Sequencing was performed with immunoSEQ multiplex PCR; in TCRdb, only in-frame clones are kept and a portion is missing. The sample yields some 150,000 clones, more than 90% seen once. The CDR3 is 16 residues long. The germline gives CDR1 SEHNR, CDR2 FQNEAQ (reference sequence). V lost 3 bases and J lost 6; bases outside the gene matches: 8. This receptor was identified in an adult who received the AZD1222 COVID-19 vaccine. The source was peripheral blood, collected 28 days after the second AZD1222 dose. V is TRBV7-9 and J is TRBJ2-4, with 10 bases fitting TRBD1. CDR3 nucleotide sequence: TGTGCCAGCAGCTTGGGGTTAGGGACAGGGGTAAACATTCAGTACTTC. Its translation is CASSLGLGTGVNIQYF. The full variable domain, completed using reference TRBV7-9 and TRBJ2-4, is DTGVSQNPRHKITKRGQNVTFRCDPISEHNRLYWYRQTLGQGPEFLTYFQNEAQLEKSRLLSDRFSAERPKGSFSTLEIQRTEQGDSAMYLCASSLGLGTGVNIQYFGAGTRLSVL.